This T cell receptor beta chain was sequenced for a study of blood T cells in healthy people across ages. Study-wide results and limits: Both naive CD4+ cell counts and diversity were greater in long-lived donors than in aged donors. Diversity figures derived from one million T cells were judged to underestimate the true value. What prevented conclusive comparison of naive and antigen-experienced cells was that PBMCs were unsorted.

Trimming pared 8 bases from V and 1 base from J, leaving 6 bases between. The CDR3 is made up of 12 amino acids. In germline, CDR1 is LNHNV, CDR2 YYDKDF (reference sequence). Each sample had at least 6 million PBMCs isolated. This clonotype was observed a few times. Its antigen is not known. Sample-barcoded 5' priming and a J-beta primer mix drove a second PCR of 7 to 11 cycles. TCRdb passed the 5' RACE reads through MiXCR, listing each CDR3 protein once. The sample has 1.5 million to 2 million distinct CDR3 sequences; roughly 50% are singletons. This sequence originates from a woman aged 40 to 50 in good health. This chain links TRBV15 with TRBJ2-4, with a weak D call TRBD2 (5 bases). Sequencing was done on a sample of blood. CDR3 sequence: CATGGAKNIQYF. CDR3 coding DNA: TGTGCCACCGGCGGGGCCAAAAACATTCAGTACTTC.